This paragraph covers one T cell receptor (beta chain) sequence. Its antigen is undetermined. The sample comes from a study of T cell responses to AZD1222 COVID-19 vaccine. Study findings and constraints: CD4 TCRs linked to vaccination spanned spike, dominating at 160-218 and 743-854.

The CDR3 length is 11 residues. Germline V CDR1 and CDR2: DFQATT, SNEGSKA (reference sequence). The germline V and J ends were trimmed by 3 bases and 5 bases, with 7 bases remaining between them. Profiling relied on immunoSEQ multiplex PCR, and the TCRdb table lists in-frame clones only, not all of them. The sample holds 150,000 to 200,000 clones, approximately 92% seen once. This receptor was identified in an adult who received the MenACWY meningococcal vaccine as a control. The sample was peripheral blood, taken 28 days after the second dose of the MenACWY control vaccine. The V call is TRBV20-1, the J call TRBJ1-1; no definite D call. The CDR3: CSARGRTEAFF. CDR3 DNA: TGCAGTGCTAGGGGGAGGACTGAAGCTTTCTTT.